The clone carrying this T cell receptor beta chain was detected only once. The germline V gene encodes CDR1 KGHSH and CDR2 LQKENI. This CDR3 spans 13 amino acids. The germline V and J ends were trimmed by 3 bases and 7 bases, with 10 bases remaining between them. These data belong to a study of blood T cell repertoires in COVID-19. Study information: Specimens from acute and convalescent COVID-19 originated in the United States, Italy and Spain. The cDNA or gDNA used as material had been derived from T cells, B-cell-depleted T cells, or PBMCs.

Authors' processing steps: Quantification of nucleated cells was approximated via reference gene primer amplification. The assay was immunoSEQ multiplex PCR, and TCRdb's table has in-frame clones only and misses some. D and trimming come from the DNA, and the V and J calls and clone size come from that table. The table lists about 250,000 clones, approximately 89% of them singletons, with under 2% in the top ten. The chain employs TRBV18 and TRBJ1-5, with D perhaps matching TRBD1 (5 bases). Source material: peripheral blood. This sequence originates from an older woman who had recovered from COVID-19. The CDR3 loop is CASSPRGEQPQHF. CDR3 DNA: TGTGCCAGCTCACCTCGGGGGGAACAGCCCCAGCATTTT.